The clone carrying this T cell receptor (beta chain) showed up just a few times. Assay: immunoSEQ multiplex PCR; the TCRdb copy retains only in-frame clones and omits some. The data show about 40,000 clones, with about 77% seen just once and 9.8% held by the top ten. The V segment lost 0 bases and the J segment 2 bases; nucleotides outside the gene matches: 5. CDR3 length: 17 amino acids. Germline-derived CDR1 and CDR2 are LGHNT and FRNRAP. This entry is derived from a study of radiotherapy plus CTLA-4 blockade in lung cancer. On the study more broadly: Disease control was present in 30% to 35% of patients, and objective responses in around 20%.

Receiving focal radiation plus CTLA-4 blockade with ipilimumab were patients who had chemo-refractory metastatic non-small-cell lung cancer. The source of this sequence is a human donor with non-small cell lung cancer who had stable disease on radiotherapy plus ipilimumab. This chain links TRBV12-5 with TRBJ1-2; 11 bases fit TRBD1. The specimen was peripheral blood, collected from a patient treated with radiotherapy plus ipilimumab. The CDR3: CASGLVTGQGVNYGYTF. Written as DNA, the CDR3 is TGTGCTAGTGGTTTGGTGACGGGACAGGGGGTGAACTATGGCTACACCTTC.